The present T cell receptor (beta chain) was sequenced within a study of control samples from healthy donors and cancer patients. Germline V gene data show CDR1 as SGHNT and CDR2 as YENEEA. Trimming removed 3 bases from V and 8 bases from J, with 12 bases in between. This CDR3 has 13 residues. Profiled with immunoSEQ multiplex PCR; TCRdb holds only in-frame clones, not every one. The table lists fewer than 200,000 clones, almost 90% of them singletons. The receptor was isolated from a woman aged 25 to 39 in good health. The chain links TRBV11-3 to TRBJ2-3; D remains unclear. The sample consisted of blood. The CDR3: CASSLGGSPTQYF. DNA of the CDR3: TGTGCCAGCAGCTTGGGCGGTTCCCCTACGCAGTATTTT.